This TCR beta chain was observed in a study of radiation and T cells in renal cell carcinoma. Overall study: Nephrectomy followed 15 Gy stereotactic body radiation by 4 weeks.

Germline lookup yields CDR1 LNHDA and CDR2 SQIVND (reference sequence). The CDR3 runs 15 residues. Between the trimmed V and J ends, which lost 6 bases and 3 bases, there was a span of 15 bases. Regarding time point: blood 2 weeks post-SBRT. The treatment here: 15 Gy SBRT to primary tumor, nephrectomy 4 weeks later. TCRdb keeps only in-frame clones here, not all; method: immunoSEQ multiplex PCR. The sample lists about 49,000 clones, 80% seen once, with around 31% in the top ten. The receptor's source is a woman aged 70-85 years with renal cell carcinoma. The rearrangement uses TRBV19 and TRBJ2-1, with a possible D match to TRBD2 (6 bases). This specimen was blood, taken from a patient whose treatment included radiotherapy and nephrectomy. The CDR3 nucleotides read TGTGCCAGTAGCTTTGACCCCGGGAGCTACAATGAGCAGTTCTTC. It is translated as CASSFDPGSYNEQFF.